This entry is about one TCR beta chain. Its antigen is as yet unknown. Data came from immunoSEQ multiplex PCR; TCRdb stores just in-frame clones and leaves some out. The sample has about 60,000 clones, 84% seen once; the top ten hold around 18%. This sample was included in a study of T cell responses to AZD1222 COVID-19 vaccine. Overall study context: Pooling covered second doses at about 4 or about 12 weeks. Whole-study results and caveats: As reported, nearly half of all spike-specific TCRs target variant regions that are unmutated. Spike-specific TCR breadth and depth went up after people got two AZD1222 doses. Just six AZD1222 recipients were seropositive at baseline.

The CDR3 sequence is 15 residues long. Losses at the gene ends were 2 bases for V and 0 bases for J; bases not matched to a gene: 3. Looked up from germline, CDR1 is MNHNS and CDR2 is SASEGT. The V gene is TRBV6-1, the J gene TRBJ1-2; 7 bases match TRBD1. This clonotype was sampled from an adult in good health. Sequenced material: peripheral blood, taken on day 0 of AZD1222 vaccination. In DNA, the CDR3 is TGTGCCAGCAGTGAAAAGGGACAGACTAACTATGGCTACACCTTC. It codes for CASSEKGQTNYGYTF.